The clone carrying this T cell receptor beta chain has a count of ten or more. The source of the sample is a study of blood T cell repertoires in COVID-19. For the study at large: There were acute and convalescent COVID-19 samples, and they came from the United States, Italy and Spain. Sources were T cells, B-cell-depleted T cells, or PBMCs; the material itself was cDNA or gDNA.

The V and J ends lost 2 bases and 5 bases respectively, with 7 bases between them. CDR3 length: 13 residues. Germline V gene data show CDR1 as SGHKS and CDR2 as YYEKEE (reference sequence). In the authors' workflow: Reference gene primers were amplified, and this amplification served to estimate nucleated cell counts. Profiled with immunoSEQ multiplex PCR; TCRdb holds only in-frame clones, not every one. The V and J calls and clone size were taken over from that table, and D and trimming were inferred from the DNA. Of roughly 160,000 clones listed, under 80% were seen once; the top ten hold around 3%.

The chain links TRBV5-5 to TRBJ2-2, with D uncertain. This receptor was taken from a woman at least 80 years old with acute or convalescent COVID-19. Specimen: peripheral blood. The CDR3 region has the DNA TGTGCCAGCAGCTTTATTCCGACCGGGGAGCTGTTTTTT. It specifies CASSFIPTGELFF.